The 11 T cell receptor beta chains below all came from one sample that was sequenced in a study of blood T cell repertoires in COVID-19. The repertoire was sequenced with immunoSEQ multiplex PCR; TCRdb's copy has only in-frame clones and lacks some. The data show about 100,000 clones, about three quarters seen once. Sequencing used peripheral blood. All receptors come from a man over 45 who had recovered from COVID-19.

The gene calls are TRBV19 and TRBJ2-1; 10 positions match TRBD2. V shed 7 bases, J shed 5 bases, and the junction held 14 bases outside the gene matches. Germline V CDR1 and CDR2: LNHDA, SQIVND (reference sequence). The CDR3 loop spans 17 amino acids. The CDR3 DNA is TGTGCCAGTAAAAGTTTTTGGGCTAGCGGGAGCGACAATGAGCAGTTCTTC. Protein product: CASKSFWASGSDNEQFF.

The chain is built from TRBV6-5 and TRBJ1-1; no clear D. CDR1 MNHEY and CDR2 SVGAGI come from the germline V gene. This CDR3 contains 14 residues. The V and J ends lost 7 bases and 2 bases respectively, with 14 bases between them. CDR3 in amino acids: CASTVGLINTEAFF. The DNA for the CDR3 is TGTGCCAGCACGGTAGGACTCATAAACACTGAAGCTTTCTTT.

The CDR3 region has the DNA TGTGCCAGCTCACCCGATAGGGAGAGAAGCACAGATACGCAGTATTTT. Amino acid sequence: CASSPDRERSTDTQYF. The rearrangement uses TRBV18 and TRBJ2-3; D perhaps matches TRBD2 (5 bases). The V and J ends lost 3 bases and 0 bases respectively, with 13 bases between them. Germline V lookup: CDR1 KGHSH, CDR2 LQKENI. This CDR3 is 16 amino acids long.

V and J are TRBV28 and TRBJ1-5, with D perhaps TRBD1 (6 bases). Per the germline V gene, CDR1 is MDHEN and CDR2 is SYDVKM. This CDR3 contains 16 residues. V lost 6 bases to trimming and J lost 4 bases, with 19 bases between them. CDR3 nucleotides: TGTGCCAGCAGGGCCGTTGGCATGAGGGGGAATCAGCCCCAGCATTTT. Translation: CASRAVGMRGNQPQHF.

This clone came up once. The chain recombines TRBV7-9 with TRBJ1-2; D is uncertain. Germline V gene lookup returns CDR1 SEHNR and CDR2 FQNEAQ (reference sequence). V was shortened by 5 bases and J by 8 bases, with 12 bases between the two germline ends. The CDR3 length is 12 residues. The CDR3 sequence is CASSPTSSGYTF. CDR3 nucleotides: TGTGCCAGCAGCCCAACTAGTAGCGGCTACACCTTC.

This chain joins TRBV10-3 and TRBJ2-7; 9 bases line up with TRBD2. V trimming: 6 bases; J trimming: 6 bases; junction bases outside the gene matches: 9. From germline, CDR1 is ENHRY and CDR2 SYGVKD. CDR3 length: 14 amino acids. The CDR3 region has the DNA TGTGCCATCAGCCCTGTGGGTAGCGGGGGCGAGCAGTACTTC. Translating gives CAISPVGSGGEQYF.

The rearrangement joins TRBV19 to TRBJ1-1; D possibly corresponds to TRBD1 (5 bases). V shed 8 bases and J shed 4 bases, with 20 bases lying between them. Germline loops: CDR1 LNHDA, CDR2 SQIVND (reference sequence). The CDR3 is made up of 15 amino acids. The CDR3 sequence: CASGPFAGITTEAFF. DNA for the CDR3: TGTGCCAGTGGTCCCTTTGCAGGGATAACCACTGAAGCTTTCTTT.

This chain links TRBV6-2 or TRBV6-3 with TRBJ1-1; no clear D. With 4 bases removed from V and 4 bases from J, the gap between germline ends came to 4 bases. CDR3 length: 11 residues. Germline V gene data show CDR1 as MNHEY and CDR2 as SVGEGT. The CDR3 sequence is CASSLRTEAFF. The CDR3 DNA follows: TGTGCCAGCAGTTTGCGCACTGAAGCTTTCTTT.

CDR3 region: CASSPMVPRNEQFF. DNA of the CDR3: TGTGCCAGCAGCCCAATGGTCCCTAGGAATGAGCAGTTCTTC. The rearrangement links TRBV11-2 to TRBJ2-1, with D unresolved. V lost 5 bases to trimming and J lost 7 bases, with 15 bases between them. Germline values: CDR1 SGHAT, CDR2 FQNNGV. The CDR3 covers 14 residues.

The rearrangement links TRBV6-5 to TRBJ1-2, with 9 bases fitting TRBD1. Unmatched junction bases numbered 6, after V lost 2 bases and J lost 8 bases. CDR3 length: 14 amino acids. CDR1 is MNHEY and CDR2 is SVGAGI in the germline V gene. CDR3 region: CASSYGQGLRGYTF. As DNA, the CDR3 is TGTGCCAGCAGTTACGGACAGGGGTTGAGAGGCTACACCTTC.

V usage is TRBV28 and J usage is TRBJ1-4, with TRBD1 matching over 7 bases. V shed 3 bases and J 6 bases; nucleotides not matched to a gene: 4. The CDR3 sequence is 14 residues long. Looked up from germline, CDR1 is MDHEN and CDR2 is SYDVKM. DNA of the CDR3: TGTGCCAGCAGTTTCCAGGGGGGAGATGAAAAACTGTTTTTT. This sequence encodes CASSFQGGDEKLFF. Variable domain in full (rest from reference TRBV28 and TRBJ1-4): DVKVTQSSRYLVKRTGEKVFLECVQDMDHENMFWYRQDPGLGLRLIYFSYDVKMKEKGDIPEGYSVSREKKERFSLILESASTNQTSMYLCASSFQGGDEKLFFGSGTQLSVL.